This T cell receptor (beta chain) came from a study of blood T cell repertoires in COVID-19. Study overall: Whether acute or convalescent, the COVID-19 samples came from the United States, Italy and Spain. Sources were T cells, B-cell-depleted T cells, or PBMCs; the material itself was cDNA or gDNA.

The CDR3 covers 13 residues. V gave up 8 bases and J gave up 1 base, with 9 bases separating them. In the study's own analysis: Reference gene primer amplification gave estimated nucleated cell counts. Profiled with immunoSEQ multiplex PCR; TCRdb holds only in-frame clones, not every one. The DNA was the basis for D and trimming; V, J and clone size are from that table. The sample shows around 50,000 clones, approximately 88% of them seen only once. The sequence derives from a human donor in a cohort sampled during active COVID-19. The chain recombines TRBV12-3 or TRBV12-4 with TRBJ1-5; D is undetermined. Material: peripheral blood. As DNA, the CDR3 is TGTGCCAGCTCGCGGCAAAGCAATCAGCCCCAGCATTTT. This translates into CASSRQSNQPQHF.